The 19 T cell receptor beta chains given below trace back to one sample, sequenced in a study of T cells in Graves' hyperthyroidism and ophthalmopathy. Researchers amplified the TCR beta CDR3 regions from RNA transcripts. A first-round RT-PCR of the TCR CDR3 used the HTBI primer set. TCRdb re-analysed the multiplex PCR reads in MiXCR, keeping a single row per CDR3 protein. There are 600,000 to 700,000 distinct CDR3 sequences in the sample; about 45% occur only once, and less than 9% lies in the top ten. The sequenced sample consisted of peripheral blood or thyroid tissue (not recorded which). These receptors were collected from an adult man with Graves' disease, either hyperthyroidism or ophthalmopathy (not recorded which).

At least ten counts were recorded for this clonotype. The CDR3 DNA sequence: TGTGCCAGCAGAACCGGTTCCTATAATTCACCCCTCCACTTT. Translation: CASRTGSYNSPLHF. The genes are TRBV7-9 and TRBJ1-6; D gene unclear. This CDR3 is built from 14 residues. The germline V gene encodes CDR1 SEHNR and CDR2 FQNEAQ (reference sequence). The V and J ends lost 6 bases and 1 base respectively, with 7 bases between them.

CDR3 nucleotide sequence: TGTGCCAGTAGTTCTACGGCGGGTCTAGCGGAAGGCTACACCTTC. The encoded protein is CASSSTAGLAEGYTF. The chain joins TRBV19 to TRBJ1-2; D not resolved. The germline V gene encodes CDR1 LNHDA and CDR2 SQIVND (reference sequence). Trimming took 5 bases from V and 8 from J, leaving 21 bases between them. The CDR3 covers 15 residues.

Only a few counts were recorded for this clonotype. This rearrangement joins TRBV11-2 to TRBJ1-4; no clear D gene. Trimming removed 6 bases at V and 7 bases at J, with 9 bases between. The CDR3 spans 12 residues. Germline CDR1 and CDR2: SGHAT and FQNNGV. The CDR3 DNA is TGTGCCAGCAGTTGGACGTTTGAAAAACTGTTTTTT. Residues: CASSWTFEKLFF.

This clonotype was detected a few times. This clone may be a read error of a much larger clone one base away. The chain is built from TRBV11-2 and TRBJ2-5, with TRBD1 matching over 7 bases. The germline gives CDR1 SGHAT, CDR2 FQNNGV. J was trimmed by 3 bases and V by 2 bases; bases with no gene match: 3. The CDR3 totals 14 residues. CDR3 in DNA: TGTGCCAGCAGCTTAATGCAGGGGGAAGAGACCCAGTACTTC. Protein sequence: CASSLMQGEETQYF. The full variable domain, in which reference TRBV11-2 and TRBJ2-5 provide the parts outside the CDR3, is EAGVAQSPRYKIIEKRQSVAFWCNPISGHATLYWYQQILGQGPKLLIQFQNNGVVDDSQLPKDRFSAERLKGVDSTLKIQPAKLEDSAVYLCASSLMQGEETQYFGPGTRLLVL.

The J gene is TRBJ1-6, the V gene TRBV15, with 9 bases fitting TRBD1. There are 15 residues in the CDR3. V shed 4 bases, J shed 10 bases, and the junction held 8 bases outside the gene matches. Germline CDR1 and CDR2: LNHNV and YYDKDF (reference sequence). The CDR3 here is CATSNLQGARSPLHF. CDR3 bases: TGTGCCACCAGCAACCTACAGGGGGCAAGGTCACCCCTCCACTTT.

This chain joins TRBV15 and TRBJ1-1, with a tentative D call TRBD1 (5 bases). Germline V gene lookup returns CDR1 LNHNV and CDR2 YYDKDF (reference sequence). The CDR3 consists of 13 residues. Trimming removed 6 bases from V and 1 base from J, with 9 bases in between. CDR3 in amino acids: CATRGPPNTEAFF. The CDR3 bases are TGTGCCACCAGGGGACCACCGAACACTGAAGCTTTCTTT. Looking up the rest from reference TRBV15 and TRBJ1-1 gives the full variable domain: DAMVIQNPRYQVTQFGKPVTLSCSQTLNHNVMYWYQQKSSQAPKLLFHYYDKDFNNEADTPDNFQSRRPNTSFCFLDIRSPGLGDTAMYLCATRGPPNTEAFFGQGTRLTVV.

The chain carries TRBV7-2 and TRBJ1-2, with TRBD1 as a possible D gene (5 bases). CDR1 and CDR2 (germline): SGHTA, FQGNSA. The CDR3 sequence is 12 residues long. CDR3 coding DNA: TGTGCTAGAATGCTGGGGCAGGGCCGCTACACCTTC. Translating gives CARMLGQGRYTF.

V gene TRBV7-2 combines with J gene TRBJ2-7, with 9 positions matching TRBD1. Trimming at V came to 1 base and at J to 3 bases, leaving 7 bases not matched to a gene. This CDR3 is built from 16 residues. Germline V gives CDR1 SGHTA, CDR2 FQGNSA. CDR3 protein: CASSLVGTGPNYEQYF. The DNA for the CDR3 is TGTGCCAGCAGCTTAGTTGGGACAGGGCCCAACTACGAGCAGTACTTC.

This clonotype has only a few counts. The V gene is TRBV7-8, the J gene TRBJ1-2; 11 nucleotides agree with TRBD1. V shed 1 base, J shed 7 bases, and the junction held 11 bases outside the gene matches. Germline CDR1 is SGHVS and CDR2 is FQNEAQ. This CDR3 region has 17 residues. The CDR3 DNA follows: TGTGCCAGCAGCTTAGTCTTACCGGGACAGGGGGAACTTGGCTACACCTTC. Translated, it gives CASSLVLPGQGELGYTF.

With regard to this clonotype: One end of the junction does not line up with germline, which may come from a read error. This chain connects TRBV19 to TRBJ1-5; tentative D call: TRBD1 (5 bases). This CDR3 is built from 13 residues. CDR1 and CDR2 (germline): LNHDA, SQIVND (reference sequence). CDR3 in DNA: TGTGTCAGTCTAGAAAGGGGAATACAGCCCCAGCATTTT. As protein: CVSLERGIQPQHF.

The chain couples TRBV24-1 to TRBJ2-7, with 8 nucleotides matching TRBD1. V trimming: 9 bases; J trimming: 6 bases; junction bases outside the gene matches: 12. CDR1 and CDR2 from the germline V gene are KGHDR and SFDVKD. This CDR3 is 14 amino acids long. Written as DNA, the CDR3 is TGTGCCACCTCCTCCGGGACAGGCCTTGGCGAGCAGTACTTC. It encodes CATSSGTGLGEQYF.

The gene calls are TRBV7-2 and TRBJ2-5, with 7 bases matching TRBD1. V gave up 5 bases and J gave up 10 bases; unmatched junction bases: 13. This CDR3 comprises 14 residues. CDR1 is SGHTA, CDR2 FQGNSA, per germline. DNA of the CDR3: TGTGCCAGCAGCCCAACCGGGACAGCGAAGGTCCAGTACTTC. This sequence encodes CASSPTGTAKVQYF.

There are a few counts of this clonotype. The CDR3 DNA is TGTGCCAGCAGCGTAGCGACTAGCGGGGTGCACGAGCAGTACTTC. Encoded protein: CASSVATSGVHEQYF. The chain is built from TRBV9 and TRBJ2-7; TRBD2 aligns across 11 bases. The J segment lost 5 bases and the V segment lost 0 bases, leaving 4 bases of the junction unmatched. Germline CDR1 reads SGDLS; CDR2 reads YYNGEE. This CDR3 contains 15 residues.

This clonotype was observed a single time. This chain links TRBV7-9 with TRBJ2-7; maybe TRBD1 (5 bases). Looked up from germline, CDR1 is SEHNR and CDR2 is FQNEAQ (reference sequence). With 6 bases removed from V and 3 bases from J, the gap between germline ends came to 9 bases. This CDR3 contains 12 residues. DNA of the CDR3: TGTGCCAGCAGGGGCGGACACTACGAGCAGTACTTC. This sequence encodes CASRGGHYEQYF.

This rearrangement joins TRBV5-1 to TRBJ1-1; a weak D match, TRBD1 (5 bases). Trimming removed 4 bases at V and 4 bases at J, with 17 bases between. CDR1 SGHRS and CDR2 YFSETQ come from the germline V gene. This CDR3 comprises 15 residues. Here the CDR3 DNA reads TGCGCCAGCAGCCTCTTGACAGTAAGTGCCACTGAAGCTTTCTTT. Its translation: CASSLLTVSATEAFF.

This clonotype came up many times. This chain's CDR3 is CASRAGPHTEAFF. Written as DNA, the CDR3 is TGTGCCAGCAGGGCGGGGCCCCACACTGAAGCTTTCTTT. The V gene is TRBV2, the J gene TRBJ1-1, with D possibly TRBD1 on 5 matching bases. Trimming removed 6 bases from V and 3 bases from J, with 11 bases in between. CDR1 SNHLY and CDR2 FYNNEI come from the germline V gene. There are 13 residues in the CDR3.

The chain is built from TRBV7-8 and TRBJ1-2; D is possibly TRBD1 (5 bases). CDR1 is SGHVS and CDR2 is FQNEAQ in the germline V gene. The CDR3 is 15 amino acids. Deletions cut 5 bases from V and 5 bases from J, with 18 bases between. This chain's CDR3 is CASSHTAQGSYGYTF. CDR3 coding DNA: TGTGCCAGCAGCCACACGGCTCAGGGATCGTATGGCTACACCTTC.

In this sample, this clonotype turned up many times. The J gene is TRBJ2-7, the V gene TRBV10-3; D remains unclear. Per the germline V gene, CDR1 is ENHRY and CDR2 is SYGVKD. CDR3 length equals 13 residues. V dropped 6 bases and J dropped 1 base, with 10 bases sitting between them. CDR3 protein: CAIRVGRSYEQYF. As DNA, the CDR3 is TGTGCCATCAGGGTCGGACGGTCCTACGAGCAGTACTTC.

This rearrangement joins TRBV7-3 to TRBJ2-7; 8 bases fit TRBD1. This CDR3 has 14 residues. Germline V gives CDR1 SGHTA, CDR2 FQGTGA. The trim removed 5 bases at V and 4 bases at J, leaving 7 bases unmatched. CDR3 sequence: CASSQDRVVYEQYF. DNA for the CDR3: TGTGCCAGCAGCCAGGACAGGGTGGTATACGAGCAGTACTTC.